The subject of this entry is one T cell receptor (beta chain). The source of the sample is a study of blood T cell repertoires in COVID-19. Generated by immunoSEQ multiplex PCR, the TCRdb table keeps only in-frame clones and is missing some. The table includes 300,000 to 450,000 clones, about 87% detected once. Sequenced sample: peripheral blood. The TCR sequence derives from a woman under 40 with COVID-19, enrolled during active disease.

The CDR3 region is CSVWTGPYSNQPQHF. Here the CDR3 DNA reads TGCAGCGTGTGGACAGGGCCGTATAGCAATCAGCCCCAGCATTTT. The chain couples TRBV29-1 to TRBJ1-5; 8 bases fit TRBD1. Germline V gene data show CDR1 as SQVTM and CDR2 as ANQGSEA. Trimming cost V 6 bases and J 0 bases; bases outside gene matches: 7. This CDR3 is built from 15 residues.